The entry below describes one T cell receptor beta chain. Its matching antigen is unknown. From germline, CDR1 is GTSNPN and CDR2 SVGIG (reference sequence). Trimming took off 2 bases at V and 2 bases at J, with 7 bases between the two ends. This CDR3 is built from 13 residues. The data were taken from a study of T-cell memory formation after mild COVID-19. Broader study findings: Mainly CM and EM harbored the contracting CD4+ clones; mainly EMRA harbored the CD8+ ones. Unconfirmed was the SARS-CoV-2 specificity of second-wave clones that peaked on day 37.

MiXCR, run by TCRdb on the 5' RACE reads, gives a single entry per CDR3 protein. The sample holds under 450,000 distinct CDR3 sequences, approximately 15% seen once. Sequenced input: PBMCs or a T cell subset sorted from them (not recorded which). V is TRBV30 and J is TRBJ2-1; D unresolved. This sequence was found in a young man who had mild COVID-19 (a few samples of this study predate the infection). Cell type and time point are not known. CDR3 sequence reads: CAWSPQAYNEQFF. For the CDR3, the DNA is TGTGCCTGGAGTCCCCAGGCCTACAATGAGCAGTTCTTC. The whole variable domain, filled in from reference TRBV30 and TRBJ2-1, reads SQTIHQWPATLVQPVGSPLSLECTVEGTSNPNLYWYRQAAGRGLQLLFYSVGIGQISSEVPQNLSASRPQDRQFILSSKKLLLSDSGFYLCAWSPQAYNEQFFGPGTRLTVL.